The text below deals with one TCR beta chain. Antigen: not known. The entry originates in a study of T cell responses to AZD1222 COVID-19 vaccine. Study-level results: Spike was spanned by vaccine-associated CD4 TCRs, with dominance at 160-218 and 743-854. Only 5 or 6 AZD1222 recipients were seropositive at baseline. Following two doses of AZD1222, Spike-specific TCR breadth and depth rose.

Germline V gene data show CDR1 as MGHDK and CDR2 as SYGVNS. V lost 4 bases and J lost 7, with 16 bases in between. The CDR3 is made up of 14 amino acids. Data came from immunoSEQ multiplex PCR; TCRdb stores just in-frame clones and leaves some out. Of 99,000 or so clones listed, 88% were seen once; the top ten hold roughly 2.6%. The sample was peripheral blood, taken on day 0 of AZD1222 vaccination. The V call is TRBV25-1, the J call TRBJ1-2; D remains ambiguous. This receptor was taken from an adult in good health. The chain's CDR3 is CASSVEGPTFGYTF. Written as DNA, the CDR3 is TGTGCCAGCAGTGTCGAAGGGCCGACGTTTGGCTACACCTTC.